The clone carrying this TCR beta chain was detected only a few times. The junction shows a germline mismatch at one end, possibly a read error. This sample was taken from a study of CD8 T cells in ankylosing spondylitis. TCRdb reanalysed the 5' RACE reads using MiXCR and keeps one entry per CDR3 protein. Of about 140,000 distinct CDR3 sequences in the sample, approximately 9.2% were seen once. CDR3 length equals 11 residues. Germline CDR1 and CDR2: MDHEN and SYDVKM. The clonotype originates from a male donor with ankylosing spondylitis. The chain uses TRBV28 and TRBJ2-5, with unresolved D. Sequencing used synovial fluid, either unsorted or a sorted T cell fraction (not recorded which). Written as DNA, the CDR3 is TGTGCCAGCAGTTTCGGGCAGGTACCCTCCTTC. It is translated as CASSFGQVPSF.